The 6 T cell receptor beta chains listed next were all sequenced from one sample in a study of T-cell reconstitution after alpha-beta-depleted transplantation in children. The library targeted TCRbeta and was prepared with unique molecular identifiers. TCRdb itself ran the PCR reads through MiXCR, one entry per CDR3 protein. The sample yields a few hundred thousand distinct CDR3 sequences, around a tenth seen once. This sample comprised PBMCs from the stem cell graft donor, obtained from the stem cell graft. These TCRs come from a human donor who donated a stem cell graft to a child with acute lymphoblastic leukemia.

The genes are TRBV6-2 or TRBV6-3 and TRBJ2-5, with no clear D. This CDR3 is 16 amino acids long. Germline V gene lookup returns CDR1 MNHEY and CDR2 SVGEGT. Trimming pared 5 bases from V and 5 bases from J, leaving 21 bases between. The CDR3 here is CASSRTASPLQETQYF. The CDR3 DNA reads as TGTGCCAGCAGTAGGACGGCCAGTCCTCTCCAGGAGACCCAGTACTTC.

This chain uses TRBV3-1 with TRBJ2-7; 9 bases map to TRBD1. The junction had 9 bases not matched to a gene; V was cut back by 4 bases and J by 2 bases. Germline V gives CDR1 LGHDT, CDR2 YNNKEL (reference sequence). This CDR3 is 16 amino acids long. This CDR3 reads CASSLSRDRAPYEQYF. CDR3 coding DNA: TGTGCCAGCAGCCTCTCCCGGGACAGGGCCCCCTACGAGCAGTACTTC.

This clonotype was observed at least ten times. The CDR3 DNA follows: TGTGCCAGCAGCTCCCTCGCCGGGGAGCTGTTTTTT. This encodes CASSSLAGELFF. V gene TRBV7-2 combines with J gene TRBJ2-2, with D unresolved. In germline, CDR1 is SGHTA, CDR2 FQGNSA. This CDR3 has 12 amino acids. V lost 4 bases and J lost 6, with 6 bases in between.

This clonotype was recorded at least ten times. The chain couples TRBV5-1 to TRBJ2-7; 9 bases are a match to TRBD1. After removal of 1 base from V and 7 bases from J, the junction contained 9 bases not matched to a gene. Germline V gene data show CDR1 as SGHRS and CDR2 as YFSETQ. The CDR3 extends over 15 amino acids. The CDR3 bases are TGCGCCAGCAGCTTGCGACTGGACAGGGGAGGAGAGCAGTACTTC. Its translation: CASSLRLDRGGEQYF.

The sample holds a few counts of this clonotype. J is TRBJ1-1 and V is TRBV28; TRBD1 agrees at 9 bases. There are 14 residues in the CDR3. V lost 1 base to trimming and J lost 7 bases; unmatched junction nucleotides: 4. Germline loops: CDR1 MDHEN, CDR2 SYDVKM. The CDR3 DNA follows: TGTGCCAGCAGTTTATACAGGGGGCCTGGTGAAGCTTTCTTT. Its translation is CASSLYRGPGEAFF.

V gene TRBV29-1 combines with J gene TRBJ2-7, with TRBD1 identical over 7 bases. CDR3 size: 13 residues. The germline V gene has CDR1 SQVTM and CDR2 ANQGSEA. J gave up 2 bases and V 4 bases, and 5 bases lay outside the gene matches. CDR3 sequence: CSVVGQVAYEQYF. CDR3 DNA sequence: TGCAGCGTTGTAGGACAGGTGGCCTACGAGCAGTACTTC.